The rows below give T cell receptor beta chains drawn from one sample of a study of blood T cell repertoires in COVID-19. Generated by immunoSEQ multiplex PCR, the TCRdb table keeps only in-frame clones and is missing some. The data contain around 270,000 clones, about 87% of them singletons. The sequencing input was peripheral blood. Source of these receptors: a man aged 55 to 69 who had recovered from COVID-19. Each CDR3 is given without its conserved first and last residue.

CDR3: ASSQDRRGQETQY; V: TRBV3-1/TRBV3-2
CDR3: ASSLSTLPIGYT; V: TRBV4-2
CDR3: ASSLGRGPQETQY; V: TRBV7-9
CDR3: ASSHLRASGQGAMETQY; V: TRBV4-1
CDR3: ASSRKQVEPFNEQF; V: TRBV7-9
CDR3: ASSLLAGGTQETQY; V: TRBV5-4
CDR3: ASSPEHLTRDRGSPLH; V: TRBV16
CDR3: ASRFLGPGTGGWKHYNEQF; V: TRBV12-2
CDR3: ASSLLAGKPLEQY; V: TRBV7-9
CDR3: SVRGTDDGYT; V: TRBV29-1
CDR3: ASSQGQGASYEQY; V: TRBV4-1
CDR3: ASSLTGAVADTQY; V: TRBV5-1
CDR3: ASSRTQGGALH; V: TRBV3-1/TRBV3-2
CDR3: ASSGTGRETQY; V: TRBV19
CDR3: ASSIDEGQITDTQY; V: TRBV19
CDR3: ASGAGGTNEQF; V: TRBV12-5
CDR3: ASSRQVFGETQY; V: TRBV6-5
CDR3: ASRNTGVSRYGYT; V: TRBV6-5
CDR3: ASSYSRVVQETQY; V: TRBV6-6
CDR3: ASRKTGGSYEQY; V: TRBV27
CDR3: ASSQQAPDTQY; V: TRBV7-9
CDR3: ASRVSGGQETQY; V: TRBV7-2
CDR3: ATQKGGGYT; V: TRBV21-1
CDR3: ATKLRDTKAGNTIY; V: TRBV6-6
CDR3: ASSSKGQPPYEQY; V: TRBV5-4
CDR3: ASSRGQDYGYT; V: TRBV6-5
CDR3: ATRGSYNSPLH; V: TRBV19
CDR3: ASSSGHPFF; V: TRBV7-9
CDR3: RADSLGEQF; V: TRBV29-1
CDR3: ASSLAGGRTDTQY; V: TRBV5-5
CDR3: AICRDRSSYEQY; V: TRBV10-3
CDR3: ASRSGQNNQPQH; V: TRBV6-5
CDR3: ASSTRGGGYT; V: TRBV19
CDR3: ASSTGTGLGRAF; V: TRBV5-1
CDR3: AIRPTGGAETQY; V: TRBV10-3
CDR3: ASSPQVGFAGGYT; V: TRBV3-1/TRBV3-2
CDR3: ASSLPWGAPGYNEQF; V: TRBV5-8
CDR3: ASSYLLTGALHNSPLH; V: TRBV27
CDR3: ASSFGRNSYEQY; V: TRBV5-6
CDR3: ASTLAGGQETQY; V: TRBV7-9
CDR3: ANARPGWH; V: TRBV19
CDR3: ASSSGGAVETQY; V: TRBV19
CDR3: ASRTGGLNGYT; V: TRBV19
CDR3: ASSMARVYNQPQH; V: TRBV19
CDR3: ASSEAGARANTGELF; V: TRBV6-1
CDR3: ASSFQGSTEAF; V: TRBV12-3/TRBV12-4
CDR3: ASSSDRGYGYT; V: TRBV12-3/TRBV12-4
CDR3: ATSRGSVGTDTQY; V: TRBV15
CDR3: ASSLNNQPQH; V: TRBV6-5
CDR3: ASSLDPGRGGSPGELF; V: TRBV11-3
CDR3: ASSLAPKGGTTDTQY; V: TRBV11-2
CDR3: ASSPPTGVTEAF; V: TRBV18
CDR3: ASSPGTGLRTNEKLF; V: TRBV5-8
CDR3: ASSQDPSGVREQF; V: TRBV4-1
CDR3: ASSELVPLITNEKLF; V: TRBV25-1